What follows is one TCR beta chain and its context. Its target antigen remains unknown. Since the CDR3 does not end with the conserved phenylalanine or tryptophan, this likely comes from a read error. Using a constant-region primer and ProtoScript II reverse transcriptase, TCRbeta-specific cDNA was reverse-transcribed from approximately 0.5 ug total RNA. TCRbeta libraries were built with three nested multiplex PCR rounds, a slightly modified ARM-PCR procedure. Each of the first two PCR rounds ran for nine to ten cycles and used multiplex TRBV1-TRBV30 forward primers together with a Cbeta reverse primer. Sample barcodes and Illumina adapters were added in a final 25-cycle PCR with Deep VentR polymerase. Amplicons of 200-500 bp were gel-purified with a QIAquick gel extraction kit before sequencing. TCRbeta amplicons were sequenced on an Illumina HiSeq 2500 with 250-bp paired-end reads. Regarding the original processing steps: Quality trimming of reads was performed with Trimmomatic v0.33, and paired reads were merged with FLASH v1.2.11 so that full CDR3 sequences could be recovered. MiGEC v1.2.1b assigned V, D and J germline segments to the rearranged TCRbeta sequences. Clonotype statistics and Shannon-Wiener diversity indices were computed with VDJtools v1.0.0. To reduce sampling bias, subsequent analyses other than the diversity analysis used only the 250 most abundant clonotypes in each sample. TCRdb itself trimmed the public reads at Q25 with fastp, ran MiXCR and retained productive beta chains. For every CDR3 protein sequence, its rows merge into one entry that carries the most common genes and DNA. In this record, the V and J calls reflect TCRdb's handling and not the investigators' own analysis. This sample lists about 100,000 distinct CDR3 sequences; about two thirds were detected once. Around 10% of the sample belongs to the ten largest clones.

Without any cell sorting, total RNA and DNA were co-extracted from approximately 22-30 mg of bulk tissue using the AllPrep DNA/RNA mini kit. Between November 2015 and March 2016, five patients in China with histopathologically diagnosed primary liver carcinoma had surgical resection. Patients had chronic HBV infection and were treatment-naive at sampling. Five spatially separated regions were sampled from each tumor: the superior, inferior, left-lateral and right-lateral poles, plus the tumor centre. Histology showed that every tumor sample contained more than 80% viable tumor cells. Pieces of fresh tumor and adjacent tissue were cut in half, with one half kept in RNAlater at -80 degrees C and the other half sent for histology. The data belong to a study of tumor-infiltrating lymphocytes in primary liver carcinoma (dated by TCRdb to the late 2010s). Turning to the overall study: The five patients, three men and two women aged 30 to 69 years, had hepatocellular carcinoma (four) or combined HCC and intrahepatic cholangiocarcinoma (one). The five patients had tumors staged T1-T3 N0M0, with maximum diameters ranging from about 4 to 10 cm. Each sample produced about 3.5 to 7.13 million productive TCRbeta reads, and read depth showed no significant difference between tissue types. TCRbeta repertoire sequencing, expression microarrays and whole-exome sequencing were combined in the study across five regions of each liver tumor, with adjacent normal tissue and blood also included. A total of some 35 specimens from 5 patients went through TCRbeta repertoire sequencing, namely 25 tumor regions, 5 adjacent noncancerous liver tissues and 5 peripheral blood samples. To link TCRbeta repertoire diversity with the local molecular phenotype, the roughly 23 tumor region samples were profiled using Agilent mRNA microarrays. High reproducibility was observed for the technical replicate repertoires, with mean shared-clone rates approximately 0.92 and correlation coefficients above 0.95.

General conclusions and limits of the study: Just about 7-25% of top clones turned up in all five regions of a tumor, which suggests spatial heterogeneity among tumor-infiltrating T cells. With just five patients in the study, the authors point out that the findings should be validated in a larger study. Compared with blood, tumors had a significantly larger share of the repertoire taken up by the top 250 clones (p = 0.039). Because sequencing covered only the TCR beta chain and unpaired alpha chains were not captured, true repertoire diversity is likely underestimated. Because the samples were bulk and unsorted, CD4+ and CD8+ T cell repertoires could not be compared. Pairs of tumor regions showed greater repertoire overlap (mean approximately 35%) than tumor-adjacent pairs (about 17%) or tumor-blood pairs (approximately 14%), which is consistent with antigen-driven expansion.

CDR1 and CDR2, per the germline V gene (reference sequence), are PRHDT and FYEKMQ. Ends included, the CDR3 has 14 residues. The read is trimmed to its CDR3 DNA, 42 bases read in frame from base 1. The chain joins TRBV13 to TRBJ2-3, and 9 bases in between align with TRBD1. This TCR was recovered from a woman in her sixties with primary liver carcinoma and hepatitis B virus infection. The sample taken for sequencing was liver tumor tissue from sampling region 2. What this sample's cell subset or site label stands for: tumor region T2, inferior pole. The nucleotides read TGTGCCAACAGCTCCCGGACAGGGGCAGATACGCAGTATTCT. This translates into CANSSRTGADTQYS.